This T cell receptor (beta chain) was identified in a study of memory CD4+ T cells and cytomegalovirus serostatus. About the research overall: Of the healthy Belgian adults, eight or nine were CMV seropositive and approximately 24 seronegative. Study results and limitations: CMV serostatus prediction reached median AUC about 0.95, or 0.9 with US-trained model. Of roughly 180 reported CMV TCRbeta sequences, 67 were found in memory CD4+ repertoires.

Produced via immunoSEQ multiplex PCR; TCRdb's table is partial and in-frame only. Counted here are about 58,000 clones, approximately 81% occurring once; the ten biggest clones make up about 0.51%. Single viable CD3+CD4+CD8-CD45RO+ cells were sorted as the memory CD4+ T cells. After thawing, CD4+ T cells were positively selected. Germline V gene lookup returns CDR1 LGHNA and CDR2 YSLEER. The CDR3 is made up of 15 amino acids. V was clipped by 0 bases and J by 3 bases, with 8 bases between them. A word on this clone: What it binds is unknown.

The chain carries TRBV4-3 and TRBJ2-2; D uncertain. The TCR was taken from an adult in good health and CMV-seronegative. Some clones in this sample may be carry-over from other donors' samples. Input material: memory CD4+ T cells from blood. CDR3 in amino acids: CASSQDWAHTGELFF. Written as DNA, the CDR3 is TGCGCCAGCAGCCAAGACTGGGCCCACACCGGGGAGCTGTTTTTT.